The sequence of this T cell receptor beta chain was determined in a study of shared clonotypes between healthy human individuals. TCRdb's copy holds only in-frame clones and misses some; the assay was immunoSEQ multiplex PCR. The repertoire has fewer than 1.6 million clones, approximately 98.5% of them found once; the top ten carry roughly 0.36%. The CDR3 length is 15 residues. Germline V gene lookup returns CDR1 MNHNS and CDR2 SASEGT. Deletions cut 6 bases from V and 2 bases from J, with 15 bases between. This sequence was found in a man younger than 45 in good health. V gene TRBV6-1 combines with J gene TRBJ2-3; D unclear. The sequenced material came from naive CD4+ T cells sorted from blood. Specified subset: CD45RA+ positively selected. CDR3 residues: CASSKDPGPTDTQYF. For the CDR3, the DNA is TGTGCCAGCAGCAAAGATCCCGGACCCACAGATACGCAGTATTTT.